These 13 T cell receptor beta chains originate from one sample sequenced in a study of T-cell memory formation after mild COVID-19. Using its own MiXCR run on the 5' RACE reads, TCRdb lists one record per CDR3 protein. This sample carries about 84,000 distinct CDR3 sequences, 11% to 15% of them seen once, and the ten largest clones take 25% to 35%. Sequencing was performed on PBMCs or a T cell subset sorted from them (not recorded which). These receptors were taken from an adult woman who had mild COVID-19 (a few samples of this study predate the infection). Cell type and time point are not known.

This clonotype turned up a few times. The rearrangement joins TRBV5-1 to TRBJ2-3, with 7 positions matching TRBD2. Trimming at V came to 2 bases and at J to 2 bases, leaving 11 bases not matched to a gene. This CDR3 comprises 17 residues. Germline CDR1 SGHRS, CDR2 YFSETQ. CDR3 coding DNA: TGCGCCAGCAGCTTTGGGACTAAGCCACGTCTCACAGATACGCAGTATTTT. It translates to CASSFGTKPRLTDTQYF.

The chain carries TRBV12-3 or TRBV12-4 and TRBJ2-3; 13 bases are shared with TRBD2. The CDR3 is made up of 16 amino acids. V gave up 5 bases and J gave up 5 bases; unmatched junction bases: 7. The CDR3 DNA follows: TGTGCCAGCAGTAAACTAGCGGGAGGGCCTGGAGATACGCAGTATTTT. The encoded protein is CASSKLAGGPGDTQYF.

The chain couples TRBV4-3 to TRBJ2-5; TRBD1 aligns across 8 bases. The CDR3 is made up of 14 amino acids. Germline loops: CDR1 LGHNA, CDR2 YSLEER. Trimming removed 3 bases from V and 2 bases from J; junction bases left unmatched: 2. The CDR3 nucleotides read TGCGCCAGCAGCCACGGGACAGGTCAAGAGACCCAGTACTTC. It translates to CASSHGTGQETQYF.

This clonotype was seen more than once but under ten times. This sequence joins TRBV24-1 and TRBJ2-3; 11 nucleotides align to TRBD2. Trimming at V came to 4 bases and at J to 5 bases, leaving 7 bases not matched to a gene. CDR1 is KGHDR, CDR2 SFDVKD, per germline. This CDR3 contains 16 residues. CDR3 in amino acids: CATSDKGLAVRDTQYF. The CDR3 DNA is TGTGCCACCAGTGACAAGGGACTAGCGGTGCGAGATACGCAGTATTTT.

The genes are TRBV12-3 or TRBV12-4 and TRBJ2-7; D is undetermined. The CDR3 is 12 amino acids. V was shortened by 1 base and J by 6 bases, with 7 bases between the two germline ends. The CDR3 DNA reads as TGTGCCAGCAGTTTAGGGGTTGCCGAGCAGTACTTC. Protein sequence: CASSLGVAEQYF.

This clonotype appeared many times. The V gene is TRBV7-8, the J gene TRBJ2-7; unclear D gene. The CDR3 length is 13 residues. CDR1 is SGHVS, CDR2 FQNEAQ, per germline. The V end was cut by 2 bases, the J end by 8 bases, with 13 bases between. Written as DNA, the CDR3 is TGTGCCAGCAGCTTAAGGCCAGGATATCAGCAGTACTTC. Its protein product is CASSLRPGYQQYF.

This clonotype has more than one count but fewer than ten. It is unclear where the CDR3 begins or ends on the DNA, so no DNA is shown, and the CDR3 is as TCRdb lists it. The chain joins TRBV12-3 or TRBV12-4 to TRBJ1-5. The CDR3 length is 16 residues, termini included. CDR3 in amino acids: CASSSSGREGNQPQHF.

The table lists this clonotype with a few counts. J is TRBJ1-1 and V is TRBV30, with a possible D match to TRBD1 (5 bases). Germline V gene data show CDR1 as GTSNPN and CDR2 as SVGIG (reference sequence). Trimming cost V 5 bases and J 4 bases, with 14 bases left between them. The CDR3 has 13 residues. In DNA, the CDR3 is TGTGCCTGGGAACCAGGGTTGGGCACTGAAGCTTTCTTT. Protein product: CAWEPGLGTEAFF. The complete variable domain, with remaining parts taken from reference TRBV30 and TRBJ1-1, reads SQTIHQWPATLVQPVGSPLSLECTVEGTSNPNLYWYRQAAGRGLQLLFYSVGIGQISSEVPQNLSASRPQDRQFILSSKKLLLSDSGFYLCAWEPGLGTEAFFGQGTRLTVV.

This clonotype was counted ten times or more. The chain couples TRBV7-8 to TRBJ2-1; 9 positions agree with TRBD2. Germline-derived CDR1 and CDR2 are SGHVS and FQNEAQ. The CDR3 has 18 residues. V trimming: 3 bases; J trimming: 0 bases; junction bases outside the gene matches: 9. The CDR3 bases are TGTGCCAGCAGCTTGAGACTAGCGGTGGGGGGCTCCTACAATGAGCAGTTCTTC. It encodes CASSLRLAVGGSYNEQFF.

In its sample, this clonotype was seen a few times. This chain links TRBV15 with TRBJ1-1; D is perhaps TRBD1 (6 bases). The V end was cut by 1 base, the J end by 8 bases, with 17 bases between. The CDR3 covers 15 residues. The V gene's germline CDR1 is LNHNV and CDR2 YYDKDF (reference sequence). This CDR3 reads CATSRVGRGLLEAFF. CDR3 bases: TGTGCCACCAGCAGAGTCGGCAGGGGCCTCTTAGAAGCTTTCTTT.

Points on this clonotype: A much larger clone lies one base from this, so it may be a read error. This rearrangement joins TRBV5-6 to TRBJ2-7; D gene unclear. The CDR3 loop spans 14 amino acids. CDR1 is SGHDT, CDR2 YYEEEE, per germline. CDR3 protein: CASSFEVDSYEQCF. The CDR3 DNA sequence: TGTGCCAGCAGCTTTGAGGTGGATTCCTACGAGCAGTGCTTC.

This clonotype was seen a handful of times. The chain employs TRBV7-9 and TRBJ2-1; 8 bases align to TRBD2. Losses at the gene ends were 8 bases for V and 0 bases for J; bases not matched to a gene: 9. The CDR3 is 16 amino acids. Germline lookup yields CDR1 SEHNR and CDR2 FQNEAQ (reference sequence). The CDR3 sequence is CASCGGAGASYNEQFF. CDR3 bases: TGTGCCAGCTGCGGGGGAGCGGGGGCCTCCTACAATGAGCAGTTCTTC.

This clonotype was counted between two and nine times. The chain employs TRBV27 and TRBJ2-1, with D unclear. Germline V gives CDR1 MNHEY, CDR2 SMNVEV (reference sequence). The CDR3 has 13 residues. V lost 8 bases and J 6 bases, leaving 14 bases between the germline ends. The CDR3 sequence is CASHGTAANEQFF. DNA of the CDR3: TGTGCCAGCCACGGTACTGCCGCCAATGAGCAGTTCTTC.